This TCR beta chain was found in a study of graft-versus-host responses after intestinal transplantation. Study at large: Transplant types were multivisceral, liver-intestinal, or isolated intestinal. All of the recipients had induction that used anti-thymocyte globulin, then tacrolimus and steroids for approximately 3 years. Study findings and constraints: GvH clones appeared in recipient marrow, some first in ileum or blood.

A word on this clone: Its antigen is not known.

The table came from immunoSEQ multiplex PCR; TCRdb's copy has only in-frame clones and leaves some out. The sample contains some 110,000 clones, around 94% of which appear only once. Looked up from germline, CDR1 is ENHRY and CDR2 is SYGVKD. Trimming took 4 bases from V and 1 from J; bases not matched to a gene: 6. This CDR3 region has 15 residues. Source: unstimulated CD8+ T cells sorted from spleen or lymph node cells, taken before transplant. The TCR originated in a human donor who was the organ donor for an intestinal transplant. The chain links TRBV10-3 to TRBJ1-2; 7 bases fit TRBD1. In DNA form, the CDR3 reads TGTGCCATCAGTGGTGATCCAGGGGGTAACTATGGCTACACCTTC. Protein sequence: CAISGDPGGNYGYTF.